This T cell receptor beta chain is from a study of blood T cell repertoires in COVID-19. Study as a whole: Whether acute or convalescent, the COVID-19 samples came from the United States, Italy and Spain. In each case, the material was cDNA or gDNA derived from T cells, B-cell-depleted T cells, or PBMCs.

Original handling: Reference gene primers were amplified, and this amplification served to estimate nucleated cell counts. The repertoire was sequenced with immunoSEQ multiplex PCR; TCRdb's copy has only in-frame clones and lacks some. Clone size and the V and J calls come from that table; the DNA yielded D and trimming. The data show approximately 10,000 clones, about 90% seen once. This clone was seen once. The length of the CDR3 is 13 residues. V lost 7 bases, J lost 4 bases, and 16 bases lay in between. From germline, CDR1 is SQVTM and CDR2 ANQGSEA. The rearrangement links TRBV29-1 to TRBJ1-2; tentatively, D is TRBD1 (6 bases). The material sequenced was peripheral blood. The clonotype comes from a human donor in a cohort sampled during active COVID-19. The CDR3 DNA follows: TGCAGCGCCCTACCGGAACAGGGCTATGGCTACACCTTC. Its translation is CSALPEQGYGYTF.